The sequence of this T cell receptor (beta chain) was determined in a study of monozygotic twins with inflammatory bowel disease. Whole-study findings and limits: Extra variability in the repertoires of patients may have come from differing immunosuppressive treatments.

Points on this clonotype: The antigen is undetermined.

The CDR3 is made up of 15 amino acids. The germline V gene encodes CDR1 KGHSH and CDR2 LQKENI. The quantity of total RNA per TCR library was approximately 3.5 ug. Following a re-call of the 5' RACE reads, TCRdb has one entry per CDR3 protein and lacks DNA. Its table records approximately 380,000 distinct CDR3 sequences. This chain connects TRBV18 to TRBJ2-7; there is no DNA to check the TCRdb D call of TRBD1. The sequencing sample was made of blood. The clonotype originates from a human donor with ulcerative colitis or Crohn's disease, or a healthy co-twin of an affected twin (not recorded which). This CDR3 reads CASSELRGTGDEQYF.